The sequence of this T cell receptor (beta chain) was determined in a study of radiotherapy plus CTLA-4 blockade in lung cancer. Study summary: The study recorded objective responses in around 18% of patients and disease control in approximately 29%. Study-level points and caveats: TCR clones originating in tumors grew in number in blood after radiotherapy plus ipilimumab.

Clones were sequenced by immunoSEQ multiplex PCR, and TCRdb holds only the in-frame ones, with some missing. The sample has about 45,000 clones, 63% seen once. Comments on this clone: Its antigen is undetermined.

The CDR3 has 15 amino acids. V shed 5 bases and J 6 bases; nucleotides not matched to a gene: 4. Germline CDR1 MNHNS, CDR2 SASEGT. Patients had chemo-refractory metastatic non-small-cell lung cancer and received focal radiation plus CTLA-4 blockade that used ipilimumab. Sequenced here: peripheral blood, sampled from a patient treated with radiotherapy plus ipilimumab. The sequence derives from a human donor with non-small cell lung cancer who had a partial response to radiotherapy plus ipilimumab. The chain combines TRBV6-1 with TRBJ2-2, with 12 bases that match TRBD2. CDR3 protein: CASSPLAGGPGELFF. Written as DNA, the CDR3 is TGTGCCAGCAGTCCTCTAGCGGGGGGGCCCGGGGAGCTGTTTTTT.